The clone carrying this T cell receptor beta chain was seen a few times. This sample is drawn from a study of metastatic and nonmetastatic thyroid tumors. Study-level information: Peripheral blood and tumor or nodule samples from malignant and benign thyroid patients were compared.

TCRdb reassembled clones from the PCR reads with MiXCR. The sample consists of around 44,000 clones, around 28% of them appearing once. All patients were untreated before thyroid surgery. CDR1 is MDHEN, CDR2 SYDVKM, per germline. The CDR3 loop spans 15 amino acids. Trimming took off 6 bases at V and 0 bases at J, with 9 bases between the two ends. Sequenced sample: blood. The chain has TRBV28 and TRBJ2-6; no clear D. The TCR sequence derives from a male donor with papillary thyroid cancer or a benign thyroid nodule (not recorded which). Some clones in this sample may be carry-over from other donors' samples. DNA for the CDR3: TGTGCCAGCAGCCTCGATGTCTCTGGGGCCAACGTCCTGACTTTC. Translation: CASSLDVSGANVLTF.